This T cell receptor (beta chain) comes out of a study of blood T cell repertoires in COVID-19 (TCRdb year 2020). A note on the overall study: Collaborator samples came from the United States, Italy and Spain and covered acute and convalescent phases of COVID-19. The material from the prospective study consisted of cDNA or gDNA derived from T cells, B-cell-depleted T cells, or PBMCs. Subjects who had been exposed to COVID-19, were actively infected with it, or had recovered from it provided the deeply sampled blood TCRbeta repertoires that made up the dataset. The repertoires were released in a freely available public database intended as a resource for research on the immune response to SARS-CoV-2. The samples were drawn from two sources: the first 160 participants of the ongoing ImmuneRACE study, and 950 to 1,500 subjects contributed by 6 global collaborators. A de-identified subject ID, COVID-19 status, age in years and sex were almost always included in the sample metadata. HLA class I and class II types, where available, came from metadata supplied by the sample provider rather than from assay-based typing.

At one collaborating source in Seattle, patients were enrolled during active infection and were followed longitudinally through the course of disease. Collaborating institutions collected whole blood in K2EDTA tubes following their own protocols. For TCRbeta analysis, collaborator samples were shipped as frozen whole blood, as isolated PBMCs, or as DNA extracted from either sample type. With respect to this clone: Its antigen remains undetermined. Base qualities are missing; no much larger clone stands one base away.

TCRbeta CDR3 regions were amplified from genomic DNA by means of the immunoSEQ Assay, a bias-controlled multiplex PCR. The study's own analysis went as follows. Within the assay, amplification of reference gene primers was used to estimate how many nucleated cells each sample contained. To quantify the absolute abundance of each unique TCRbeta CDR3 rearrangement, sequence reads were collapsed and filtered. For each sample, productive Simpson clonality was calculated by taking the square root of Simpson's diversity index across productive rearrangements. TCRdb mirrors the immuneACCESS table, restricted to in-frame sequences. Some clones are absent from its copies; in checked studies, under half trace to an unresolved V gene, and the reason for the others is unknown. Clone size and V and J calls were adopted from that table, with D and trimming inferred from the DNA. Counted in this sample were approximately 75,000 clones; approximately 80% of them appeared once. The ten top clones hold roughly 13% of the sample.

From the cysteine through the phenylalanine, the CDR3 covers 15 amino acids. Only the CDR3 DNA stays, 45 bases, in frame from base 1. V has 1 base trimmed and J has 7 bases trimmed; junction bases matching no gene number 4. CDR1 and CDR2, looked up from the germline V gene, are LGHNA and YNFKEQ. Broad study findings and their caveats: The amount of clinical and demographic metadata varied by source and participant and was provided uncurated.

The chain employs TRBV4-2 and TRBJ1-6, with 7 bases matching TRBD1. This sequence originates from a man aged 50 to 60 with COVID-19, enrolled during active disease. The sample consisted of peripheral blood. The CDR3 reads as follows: CASSQADRENSPLHF. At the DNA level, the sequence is TGTGCCAGCAGCCAAGCCGACAGGGAGAATTCACCCCTCCACTTT.